The next 29 T cell receptor beta chains were all read from a single sample in a study of early T cells in non-severe SARS-CoV-2 infection. Using its own MiXCR run on the 5' RACE reads, TCRdb lists one record per CDR3 protein. The table includes 65,000 to 75,000 distinct CDR3 sequences, around a tenth detected once. The sequenced sample consisted of whole blood. The receptor set was obtained from an adult who was a healthcare worker with PCR-confirmed SARS-CoV-2 infection or an uninfected control (not recorded which).

Ten or more counts support this clonotype. The chain has TRBV28 and TRBJ2-7; D perhaps matches TRBD1 (6 bases). The CDR3 is made up of 14 amino acids. Germline CDR1 and CDR2: MDHEN and SYDVKM. V lost 3 bases and J lost 4, with 13 bases in between. The DNA for the CDR3 is TGTGCCAGCAGTTTTCGGTACAGGGCTTACGAGCAGTACTTC. Its protein product is CASSFRYRAYEQYF.

This clonotype was found a few times. This chain uses TRBV7-9 with TRBJ2-1; D is unclear. Germline loops: CDR1 SEHNR, CDR2 FQNEAQ (reference sequence). V was shortened by 6 bases and J by 6 bases, with 6 bases between the two germline ends. The CDR3 length is 11 residues. CDR3 sequence (DNA): TGTGCCAGCAGAGGATTCAATGAGCAGTTCTTC. Its protein product is CASRGFNEQFF.

The gene calls are TRBV5-6 and TRBJ2-3; D is uncertain. The ends were cut back, 1 base at V and 4 bases at J, with 10 bases in the middle. Per germline, CDR1 SGHDT and CDR2 YYEEEE. CDR3 length: 14 amino acids. CDR3 sequence reads: CASSLLLRADTQYF. Here the CDR3 DNA reads TGTGCCAGCAGCTTGTTACTAAGAGCAGATACGCAGTATTTT.

In its sample, this clonotype was seen a few times. The V call is TRBV11-3, the J call TRBJ2-7; 7 bases match TRBD1. V dropped 4 bases and J dropped 0; count of bases not matched to a gene: 3. Germline V gene sequence: CDR1 SGHNT, CDR2 YENEEA. This CDR3 region has 14 residues. The CDR3 DNA sequence: TGTGCCAGCAGCTGGACAGGCGGCTCCTACGAGCAGTACTTC. This codes for CASSWTGGSYEQYF.

The table lists this clonotype with a few counts. The chain links TRBV20-1 to TRBJ2-3; D possibly corresponds to TRBD2 (5 bases). The CDR3 contains 16 residues. The germline V gene encodes CDR1 DFQATT and CDR2 SNEGSKA (reference sequence). The germline V and J ends were trimmed by 3 bases and 3 bases, with 19 bases remaining between them. The CDR3 DNA sequence: TGCAGTGCTAGTGTGTTACGCTATGGAGGAACAGATACGCAGTATTTT. Residues: CSASVLRYGGTDTQYF.

The chain has TRBV6-6 and TRBJ2-1; 10 bases are a match to TRBD1. Germline V gene lookup returns CDR1 MNHNY and CDR2 SVGAGI (reference sequence). Trimming took 5 bases from V and 5 from J; bases not matched to a gene: 9. The CDR3 length is 16 residues. The CDR3 DNA reads as TGTGCCAGCAGTAACCCCGGACAGGGGGGACACAATGAGCAGTTCTTC. Its translation is CASSNPGQGGHNEQFF.

The table lists this clonotype with a few counts. V and J are TRBV29-1 and TRBJ2-7, with a weak D call TRBD1 (5 bases). CDR3 length: 8 amino acids. Germline CDR1 SQVTM, CDR2 ANQGSEA. CDR3 DNA: TGCAAGGGGTACGAGCAGTACTTC. It is translated as CKGYEQYF.

This clonotype was counted many times. The chain has TRBV7-8 and TRBJ2-2, with 11 bases identical to TRBD2. The CDR3 covers 19 residues. Trimming removed 5 bases from V and 1 base from J; junction bases left unmatched: 12. Germline CDR1 SGHVS, CDR2 FQNEAQ. The chain's CDR3 is CASSRVGSGGAGNTGELFF. As DNA, the CDR3 is TGTGCCAGCAGCCGGGTCGGTAGCGGGGGGGCCGGGAACACCGGGGAGCTGTTTTTT.

V is TRBV20-1 and J is TRBJ2-1, with TRBD2 matching 7 bases. Germline trimming cut 6 bases from V and 5 bases from J; bases unmatched to any gene: 7. Germline V gene lookup returns CDR1 DFQATT and CDR2 SNEGSKA (reference sequence). This CDR3 spans 13 amino acids. Here the CDR3 DNA reads TGCAGTGCCCGAGCGCTAGCGGACAATGAGCAGTTCTTC. Its translation is CSARALADNEQFF.

This clonotype has a count of ten or more. The V call is TRBV6-1, the J call TRBJ2-1, with 8 bases that match TRBD1. V shed 5 bases and J 4 bases; nucleotides not matched to a gene: 7. The CDR3 contains 15 residues. Germline V gene data show CDR1 as MNHNS and CDR2 as SASEGT. Written as DNA, the CDR3 is TGTGCCAGCAGTTCCGGGACAGGAGAATACAATGAGCAGTTCTTC. It encodes CASSSGTGEYNEQFF.

This clonotype was picked up many times. This chain links TRBV7-9 with TRBJ1-6; no clear D gene. The CDR3 spans 16 residues. CDR1 is SEHNR and CDR2 is FQNEAQ in the germline V gene (reference sequence). V was pared by 4 bases and J by 7 bases, with 17 bases between. In DNA form, the CDR3 reads TGTGCCAGCAGCTACGAATGGGGATGGGAGAATTCACCCCTCCACTTT. It yields the protein CASSYEWGWENSPLHF.

The V gene is TRBV29-1, the J gene TRBJ2-5, with D possibly matching TRBD2 (5 bases). The germline CDR1 and CDR2 sequences are SQVTM and ANQGSEA. V was cut by 4 bases and J by 7 bases, with 13 bases left in between. This CDR3 has 12 residues. DNA for the CDR3: TGCAGCGTTGGGATAGGTGGAGGGACCCAGTACTTC. Protein: CSVGIGGGTQYF.

V is TRBV14 and J is TRBJ2-7; tentative D call: TRBD2 (6 bases). Germline V gene data show CDR1 as SGHDN and CDR2 as FVKESK. The ends were cut back, 3 bases at V and 11 bases at J, with 17 bases in the middle. The CDR3 length is 13 residues. CDR3 nucleotides: TGTGCCAGCAGCCACTCTACCGGGGACTCCAAGTACTTC. Protein product: CASSHSTGDSKYF.

This clonotype has at least ten counts. V and J are TRBV6-5 and TRBJ1-2, with TRBD1 matching 10 bases. Looked up from germline, CDR1 is MNHEY and CDR2 is SVGAGI. There are 16 residues in the CDR3. V was clipped by 2 bases and J by 4 bases; unmatched bases: 7. CDR3 sequence: CASSYIRTGGGYGYTF. In DNA, the CDR3 is TGTGCCAGCAGTTACATCCGGACAGGGGGAGGCTATGGCTACACCTTC.

This clonotype was seen ten or more times. This chain joins TRBV3-1 and TRBJ1-1; D gene unclear. This CDR3 is built from 15 residues. Trimming pared 1 base from V and 4 bases from J, leaving 13 bases between. Germline V CDR1 and CDR2: LGHDT, YNNKEL (reference sequence). The CDR3 DNA sequence: TGTGCCAGCAGCCAAGGGGGAGGGAGTGGCACTGAAGCTTTCTTT. It translates to CASSQGGGSGTEAFF.

This chain links TRBV4-2 with TRBJ2-1, with a weak D call TRBD2 (5 bases). This CDR3 is 17 amino acids long. Germline lookup yields CDR1 LGHNA and CDR2 YNFKEQ. The V end was cut by 0 bases, the J end by 0 bases, with 12 bases between. The CDR3 sequence is CASSQDFEGSSYNEQFF. The CDR3, as DNA: TGTGCCAGCAGCCAAGATTTCGAGGGTTCCTCCTACAATGAGCAGTTCTTC.

This chain joins TRBV10-3 and TRBJ2-7; D is unclear. Germline V gene data show CDR1 as ENHRY and CDR2 as SYGVKD. This CDR3 has 13 residues. V was cut by 2 bases and J by 3 bases, with 8 bases left in between. Written as DNA, the CDR3 is TGTGCCATCAGTGAGCCCGTCAGCTACGAGCAGTACTTC. It is translated as CAISEPVSYEQYF.

The chain combines TRBV25-1 with TRBJ2-2, with a tentative D call TRBD2 (6 bases). This CDR3 is built from 13 residues. Looked up from germline, CDR1 is MGHDK and CDR2 is SYGVNS. V lost 8 bases to trimming and J lost 4 bases, with 11 bases between them. Written as DNA, the CDR3 is TGTGCCAGCTCCGGGGGTATCACCGGGGAGCTGTTTTTT. Translating gives CASSGGITGELFF.

This clonotype has at least ten counts. The chain has TRBV20-1 and TRBJ2-4; D may be TRBD2 (5 bases). CDR3 length: 14 amino acids. With 6 bases removed from V and 0 bases from J, the gap between germline ends came to 12 bases. The V gene's germline CDR1 is DFQATT and CDR2 SNEGSKA (reference sequence). As DNA, the CDR3 is TGCAGTGCCCCGGATGAGGGAGCCAAAAACATTCAGTACTTC. Protein sequence: CSAPDEGAKNIQYF.

This clonotype was picked up many times. The chain employs TRBV28 and TRBJ2-7; D may match TRBD1 or TRBD2 (7 bases each). Per the germline V gene, CDR1 is MDHEN and CDR2 is SYDVKM. CDR3 length: 14 residues. V was clipped by 6 bases and J by 2 bases, with 14 bases between them. CDR3 nucleotide sequence: TGTGCCAGCAGGCGGGGAGGGGGCACCTACGAGCAGTACTTC. Translation gives CASRRGGGTYEQYF.

The rearrangement links TRBV4-1 to TRBJ2-3; tentatively, D is TRBD1 (6 bases). The CDR3 covers 15 residues. The V end was cut by 4 bases, the J end by 6 bases, with 17 bases between. Germline assignment: CDR1 MGHRA and CDR2 YSYEKL. CDR3 bases: TGCGCCAGCAGCCTCTCCACTCTGGGGGCCGATACGCAGTATTTT. Its protein is CASSLSTLGADTQYF.

This clonotype was seen a handful of times. This chain joins TRBV7-3 and TRBJ1-6, with unresolved D. V shed 0 bases and J shed 3 bases, with 6 bases lying between them. The CDR3 has 15 amino acids. Looked up from germline, CDR1 is SGHTA and CDR2 is FQGTGA. CDR3 DNA: TGTGCCAGCAGCTTAACTGGGAACTATAATTCACCCCTCCACTTT. Amino acids: CASSLTGNYNSPLHF.

Comments on this clonotype: Because the CDR3's place on the DNA is in doubt, the DNA is left out and the CDR3 is given as listed by TCRdb. The CDR3 sequence is CARTAGQNYSPPGSCFF. This chain links TRBV21-1 with TRBJ2-2; the table's D call, TRBD1, has no DNA check behind it. TRBV21-1 is a recognized pseudogene. Inclusive of both ends, the CDR3 amounts to 17 amino acids.

This clonotype has ten or more counts. The chain combines TRBV20-1 with TRBJ2-7; 8 bases are shared with TRBD1. There are 15 residues in the CDR3. From germline, CDR1 is DFQATT and CDR2 SNEGSKA (reference sequence). The V segment lost 5 bases and the J segment 7 bases; nucleotides outside the gene matches: 16. The CDR3 protein is CSAQTPGQEYGEQYF. The DNA of the CDR3 is TGCAGTGCTCAAACCCCGGGACAGGAATATGGAGAGCAGTACTTC.

This clonotype was detected only a few times. J is TRBJ2-3 and V is TRBV12-3 or TRBV12-4, with D perhaps being TRBD1 or TRBD2 (7 bases each). The length of the CDR3 is 17 residues. Trimming shortened V by 6 bases and J by 4 bases, and 23 bases separated the two germline ends. The CDR3 loop is CASSPFLQGEGADTQYF. CDR3 nucleotides: TGTGCCAGCAGCCCTTTTCTTCAGGGGGAGGGAGCAGATACGCAGTATTTT.

This clonotype was recorded many times. This chain connects TRBV6-5 to TRBJ2-1; D is unclear. CDR1 and CDR2 from the germline V gene are MNHEY and SVGAGI. The CDR3 totals 13 residues. V was shortened by 4 bases and J by 7 bases, with 11 bases between the two germline ends. Written as DNA, the CDR3 is TGTGCCAGCAGTTTAGGTCTTAGAAATGAGCAGTTCTTC. Translation: CASSLGLRNEQFF.

This clonotype was picked up many times. The rearrangement uses TRBV27 and TRBJ1-2; D ambiguous. Between the trimmed V and J ends, which lost 2 bases and 0 bases, there was a span of 7 bases. Germline assignment: CDR1 MNHEY and CDR2 SMNVEV (reference sequence). The CDR3 extends over 14 amino acids. CDR3 DNA sequence: TGTGCCAGCAGTTTAAGGCAGCCTAACTATGGCTACACCTTC. Protein: CASSLRQPNYGYTF.

This clonotype was detected ten times or more. J is TRBJ1-1 and V is TRBV20-1; D might be TRBD1 (6 bases). Between the trimmed V and J ends, which lost 2 bases and 4 bases, there was a span of 14 bases. Per the germline V gene, CDR1 is DFQATT and CDR2 is SNEGSKA (reference sequence). This CDR3 comprises 14 residues. The CDR3 is CSARSGQTITEAFF. CDR3 sequence (DNA): TGCAGTGCTAGAAGTGGACAGACGATCACTGAAGCTTTCTTT.

This clonotype was detected many times. V usage is TRBV7-9 and J usage is TRBJ1-5, with no clear D. The CDR3 is 14 residues long. Per germline, CDR1 SEHNR and CDR2 FQNEAQ (reference sequence). V was trimmed by 5 bases and J by 0 bases, leaving 8 bases between them. The DNA of the CDR3 is TGTGCCAGCAGCCCGGGGATTAGCAATCAGCCCCAGCATTTT. It codes for CASSPGISNQPQHF.